A selection of T cell receptor beta chains follows, all from one sample in a study of T cell responses to AZD1222 COVID-19 vaccine. Profiled with immunoSEQ multiplex PCR; TCRdb holds only in-frame clones, not every one. The profile shows fewer than 200,000 clones, about 91% of them singletons. The sample in question was peripheral blood, obtained 28 days after the second AZD1222 dose. Receptors originate from an adult who received the AZD1222 COVID-19 vaccine. Both conserved end residues are part of each CDR3. The D gene is left open where the match is weak. Size is stated for part of the rows, as once, few or many counts, or as a class when the clone is expanded.

V	D	size	J	DNA	CDR3
TRBV21-1	.	.	TRBJ1-5	TGTGCCAGCAGCAAATCCAGGACAATAGTCCAGCCCCAGCATTTT	CASSKSRTIVQPQHF
TRBV5-4	TRBD1	.	TRBJ1-4	TGTGCCAGCAGCCGACAGGGTGAAAAACTGTTTTTT	CASSRQGEKLFF
TRBV7-2	TRBD1	.	TRBJ1-2	TGTGCCAGCAGCCCGCTAGACAGGGAATTCTATGGCTACACCTTC	CASSPLDREFYGYTF
TRBV19	.	.	TRBJ1-5	TGTGCCAGTAGTATGGTCGGAGGAAACAATCAGCCCCAGCATTTT	CASSMVGGNNQPQHF
TRBV25-1	.	.	TRBJ1-6	TGTGCCAGCAGTGAACAGGGAGGGTCACCCCTCCACTTT	CASSEQGGSPLHF
TRBV28	.	.	TRBJ1-5	TGTGCCAGCAGTCCCCCGGTCAATCAGCCCCAGCATTTT	CASSPPVNQPQHF
TRBV3-1/TRBV3-2	.	.	TRBJ2-2	TGTGCCAGCAGCCGAAGGGGCCTAAACACCGGGGAGCTGTTTTTT	CASSRRGLNTGELFF
TRBV9	.	.	TRBJ1-2	TGTGCCAGCAGCCTACGGGACGACTATGGCTACACCTTC	CASSLRDDYGYTF
TRBV3-1/TRBV3-2	.	.	TRBJ2-3	TGTGCCAGCAGCCAACTAGCCGCAGATACGCAGTATTTT	CASSQLAADTQYF
TRBV7-2	.	.	TRBJ2-1	TGTGCCAGCAGCCTAGGTAGCGGGACAGGGCTTTACAATGAGCAGTTCTTC	CASSLGSGTGLYNEQFF
TRBV6-5	.	.	TRBJ1-5	TGTGCCAGCGGAGGCGGGGTTAATCAGCCCCAGCATTTT	CASGGGVNQPQHF
TRBV4-2	TRBD1	once	TRBJ1-5	TGTGCCAGCAGCCAAGAGGCCCAGGGGGTGGGGTATCAGCCCCAGCATTTT	CASSQEAQGVGYQPQHF
TRBV9	TRBD2	.	TRBJ2-7	TGTGCCAGCAGCCCGGGGGGGGCCAGACCCTACGAGCAGTACTTC	CASSPGGARPYEQYF
TRBV11-2	TRBD2	.	TRBJ2-1	TGTGCCAGCAGCTTAGGCGGGAGCTCCTACAATGAGCAGTTCTTC	CASSLGGSSYNEQFF
TRBV5-1	TRBD1	.	TRBJ1-3	TGCGCCAGTGCGGGCGGGACAGGGGGATTCTCTGGAAACACCATATATTTT	CASAGGTGGFSGNTIYF
TRBV9	.	.	TRBJ2-3	TGTGCCAGCAGCGCCTCGGGGAGCGGCCCAGATACGCAGTATTTT	CASSASGSGPDTQYF
TRBV20-1	.	.	TRBJ1-2	TGCAGTGCTAGAAACTATGGCTACACCTTC	CSARNYGYTF
TRBV30	.	.	TRBJ2-6	TGTGCCTGCTTGCTGGGGCCGAGCTCTGGGGCCAACGTCCTGACTTTC	CACLLGPSSGANVLTF
TRBV9	TRBD1	once	TRBJ1-1	TGTGCCAGCAGCCCCCGACAGGGGAACACTGAAGCTTTCTTT	CASSPRQGNTEAFF
TRBV6-2/TRBV6-3	.	.	TRBJ2-7	TGTGCCAGCAGTTACTCGCATTGGGAGGGGGCCTACGAGCAGTACTTC	CASSYSHWEGAYEQYF
TRBV29-1	.	.	TRBJ1-1	TGCAGCGTCCACCATCAGGGGACGAACACTGAAGCTTTCTTT	CSVHHQGTNTEAFF
TRBV6-5	.	once	TRBJ1-2	TGTGCCAGCAACGACAGGTCTGGGTATGGCTACACCTTC	CASNDRSGYGYTF
TRBV6-5	.	.	TRBJ1-6	TGTGCCAGCTCAGAAAAGAGTTGGGGAGCCACACCCCTCCACTTT	CASSEKSWGATPLHF
TRBV6-5	.	.	TRBJ1-5	TGTGCCAGTTCCCGGGACTCCTCCGATCAGCCCCAGCATTTT	CASSRDSSDQPQHF
TRBV21-1	.	few	TRBJ1-1	TGTGCCAGCAGCAATTCGGGGCGCTTCTTT	CASSNSGRFF
TRBV29-1	.	.	TRBJ2-6	TGCAGCGTTGATGTACCAGGGGTTCCTGGGGCCAACGTCCTGACTTTC	CSVDVPGVPGANVLTF
TRBV6-4	TRBD1	.	TRBJ1-1	TGTGCCAGCGATACGACAGGGAGCAACACTGAAGCTTTCTTT	CASDTTGSNTEAFF
TRBV5-1	TRBD2	.	TRBJ2-1	TGCGCCAGCAGCTTGGAAAACTTCGGGGAAGCGGGGCGAAAGTTCTTC	CASSLENFGEAGRKFF
TRBV2	.	.	TRBJ1-5	TGTGCCAGCAGTGAACGCGGGGGCCGCAATCAGCCCCAGCATTTT	CASSERGGRNQPQHF
TRBV9	.	.	TRBJ1-6	TGTGCCAGCAGCGCACAGGTACAGGCCACCCTCCACTTT	CASSAQVQATLHF
TRBV27	TRBD1	.	TRBJ1-6	TGTGCCAGCAGTTTAAAGGACAGGGGGTTGTATTCACCCCTCCACTTT	CASSLKDRGLYSPLHF
TRBV7-3	.	.	TRBJ2-2	TGTGCCAGCAGCTTAACCGCGGATGGTATCGGGGAGCTGTTTTTT	CASSLTADGIGELFF
TRBV9	.	.	TRBJ2-1	TGTGCCAGCAGCGTAGGGGGGGACCAGTTCTTC	CASSVGGDQFF
TRBV4-2	.	.	TRBJ2-7	TGTGCCAGCAGCCAAGATCACGCCCGTAAGGAGCAGTACTTC	CASSQDHARKEQYF
TRBV6-6	.	few	TRBJ1-3	TGTGCCAGCACCCCCGGGGGGCCGGAAAGCACCATATATTTT	CASTPGGPESTIYF
TRBV15	.	.	TRBJ2-1	TGTGCCACCAGCAGAGATAAACTCAGGGACAATGAGCAGTTCTTC	CATSRDKLRDNEQFF
TRBV6-5	.	.	TRBJ1-2	TGTGCCAGCAGTTACTCTCTCGGAGGGTATGGGGGCTACACCTTC	CASSYSLGGYGGYTF
TRBV5-4	TRBD1	.	TRBJ1-2	TGTGCCAGCACCCCGGGACAGGGGAACTATGGCTACACCTTC	CASTPGQGNYGYTF
TRBV28	.	.	TRBJ1-2	TGTGCCAGCAGTTTCTATTCCGGAAGGGCTAGCTATGGCTACACCTTC	CASSFYSGRASYGYTF
TRBV11-2	.	.	TRBJ2-1	TGTGCCAGCAGCGCCTCTAGGTTCTACAATGAGCAGTTCTTC	CASSASRFYNEQFF
TRBV7-8	TRBD1	.	TRBJ2-7	TGTGCCAGCAGCTTACACCCATATGACAGGGTCTCCTACGAGCAGTACTTC	CASSLHPYDRVSYEQYF
TRBV6-5	.	.	TRBJ1-1	TGTGCCAGCAGTTACGGGGGCAGGGGGAACACTGAAGCTTTCTTT	CASSYGGRGNTEAFF
TRBV12-3/TRBV12-4	.	.	TRBJ2-1	TGTGCCAGCAGGGCAGGGTTCTACAATGAGCAGTTCTTC	CASRAGFYNEQFF
TRBV3-1/TRBV3-2	.	.	TRBJ2-3	TGTGCCAGCAGCCCATCGGTGGCAGATACGCAGTATTTT	CASSPSVADTQYF
TRBV7-9	TRBD1	once	TRBJ2-5	TGTGCCAGCAGCTTAGGGGGAACAGGGGGCAGAGAGACCCAGTACTTC	CASSLGGTGGRETQYF